This TCR beta chain was found in a study of blood T cell repertoires in COVID-19. Study-level background: Sources were T cells, B-cell-depleted T cells, or PBMCs; the material itself was cDNA or gDNA.

Individuals aged about 18 to 89 years were recruited from about two dozen US areas. As originally analysed: For nucleated cells, counts were estimated from reference gene primer amplification. The repertoire was sequenced with immunoSEQ multiplex PCR; TCRdb's copy has only in-frame clones and lacks some. The V and J calls and the clone size are those of that table, but D and trimming were determined from the DNA. The table records 360,000 or so clones, roughly 80% of them present only once. This CDR3 is built from 17 residues. CDR1 is PRHDT, CDR2 FYEKMQ, per germline (reference sequence). The V segment lost 4 bases and the J segment 6 bases; nucleotides outside the gene matches: 13.

V and J are TRBV13 and TRBJ2-1; 9 bases line up with TRBD1. The sequencing sample was made of PBMCs or T cells enriched from blood (not recorded which). The sequence was collected from a woman aged 45-65 years who had recovered from COVID-19. CDR3 in amino acids: CASSSKNTGGLGNEQFF. The CDR3 bases are TGTGCCAGCAGCTCCAAAAATACAGGGGGCCTGGGCAATGAGCAGTTCTTC.